This T cell receptor (beta chain) was retrieved from a study of T cell responses to AZD1222 COVID-19 vaccine. Study-level results: Clonal diversity was possibly underestimated, and the donors were mostly white British, with more females. Once two AZD1222 doses were given, Spike-specific TCR breadth and depth went up. CD4 TCRs covered the whole spike, strongest at regions 160-218 and 743-854.

Notes on this clone: The antigen remains unidentified.

The CDR3 sequence is 14 residues long. The germline V and J ends were trimmed by 5 bases and 1 base, with 11 bases remaining between them. Germline V gene lookup returns CDR1 SEHNR and CDR2 FQNEAQ (reference sequence). Assay used: immunoSEQ multiplex PCR; TCRdb lists only in-frame clones, some missing. The sample gives about 110,000 clones, approximately 94% of which show up once; 2.5% to 3.5% is in the top ten. The source was peripheral blood, collected 28 days after the second AZD1222 dose. The chain uses TRBV7-9 and TRBJ1-1; D possibly corresponds to TRBD1 (6 bases). The sequence was obtained from an adult who received the AZD1222 COVID-19 vaccine. CDR3 coding DNA: TGTGCCAGCAGCCCCGGGGGCCCGAACACTGAAGCTTTCTTT. Amino acids: CASSPGGPNTEAFF.